This T cell receptor (beta chain) was found in a study of OX40 agonist ivuxolimab in advanced cancers. Study as a whole: In this cohort, patients received ivuxolimab, an agonistic anti-OX40 (CD134) antibody. Patients were dosed intravenously with ivuxolimab at 0.01 to 10 mg/kg every 2 weeks.

The protocol was immunoSEQ multiplex PCR, while the TCRdb copy is restricted to in-frame clones and leaves out a portion. Of fewer than 30,000 clones listed, more than 75% were seen once; the top ten hold about 19%. Points from the study as a whole: There were, on average, more expanded clones in CD8+ T cells than in CD4+. Doses of 0.1 to 3.0 mg/kg were accompanied by clonal expansion of CD4+ and CD8+ blood T cells by week 6.

This CDR3 is built from 11 residues. Per germline, CDR1 SQVTM and CDR2 ANQGSEA. V lost 4 bases and J 7 bases, leaving 10 bases between the germline ends. Regarding this clone: Its antigen is unidentified.

The sample here was CD4+ or CD8+ T cells sorted from blood, taken in a trial of the OX40 agonist ivuxolimab. This chain links TRBV29-1 with TRBJ1-1; no reliable D call. The clonotype was recovered from an adult with an advanced solid tumor such as melanoma, head and neck, liver or kidney cancer. CDR3 in amino acids: CSVVWGVEAFF. CDR3 bases: TGCAGCGTTGTATGGGGAGTTGAAGCTTTCTTT.